The subject of this entry is one T cell receptor beta chain. The read ends 3 residues shy of where the CDR3 ends; the end is completed using the germline J gene. This specimen belongs to a study of T cells in women clearing cervical HPV infection. On the study more broadly: Cases: HPV16-related CIN3 or worse on histology, a couple of invasive cancers. Only a few women had HLA typing results available.

Assay: immunoSEQ multiplex PCR; the TCRdb copy retains only in-frame clones and omits some. Listed are about 48,000 clones; about 1.5% falls within the top ten. CDR3 length: 12 residues. Trimming took off 3 bases at V and 1 base at J, with 4 bases between the two ends. In germline, CDR1 is LNHDA, CDR2 SQIVND (reference sequence). The chain combines TRBV19 with TRBJ2-7; no clear D gene. The sequence came from a woman aged 18 to 75 with a cervical HPV16 infection that either progressed to CIN3+ or cleared (not recorded which). Sequencing was done on a sample of blood buffy coat. The CDR3 spells CASSIPSYEQYF. Partial CDR3 DNA: TGTGCCAGTAGTATTCCGTCCTACGAG.